The clone carrying this TCR beta chain turned up a few times. Its antigen is unidentified. An Oncomine TCR Beta short-read assay was used to sequence the DNA from cultured CD4+ T cells. From the PCR reads, TCRdb called clonotypes with MiXCR, one entry per CDR3 protein. Seen here are approximately 26,000 distinct CDR3 sequences, roughly 40% observed once, and the top ten hold 9.5% to 13%. Treatment in this sample: roughly 10-day PBMC culture with coronavirus spike peptide pools or control peptides (ViraFEST assay). T cells were expanded with peptide pools, and expanded clonotypes were identified by TCR sequencing. Trimming shortened V by 5 bases and J by 7 bases, and 17 bases separated the two germline ends. This CDR3 has 15 residues. CDR1 SEHNR and CDR2 FQNEAQ come from the germline V gene (reference sequence). This record comes from a study of vaccination and CD4 T cells after COVID-19. Study-wide background: The post-COVID samples were taken a median approximately 14 weeks after diagnosis, anywhere from 35 to 161. Stimuli were overlapping spike peptide pools of SARS-CoV-2 and three common cold coronaviruses (HCoV-NL63, HCoV-OC43, HCoV-229E). Findings of the study overall: Spike mono-reactive clones accounted for 304 of the 307 vaccine-specific clones found in convalescent patients.

The sample was CD4+ T cells from blood, cultured in vitro. The TCR comes from a human donor who had recovered from COVID-19. The V and J genes are TRBV7-9 and TRBJ2-2; a possible D gene is TRBD2 (6 bases). The CDR3 nucleotides read TGTGCCAGCAGCCGAGGAGGGACTCTGTACGGGGAGCTGTTTTTT. Protein: CASSRGGTLYGELFF. The whole variable domain, remainder taken from reference TRBV7-9 and TRBJ2-2, is DTGVSQNPRHKITKRGQNVTFRCDPISEHNRLYWYRQTLGQGPEFLTYFQNEAQLEKSRLLSDRFSAERPKGSFSTLEIQRTEQGDSAMYLCASSRGGTLYGELFFGEGSRLTVL.